The next 20 T cell receptor beta chains were all read from a single sample in a study of cytomegalovirus exposure and HLA in healthy donors. In the PCR, 60 Vbeta and 13 Jbeta primers were used. Sequencing was performed with immunoSEQ multiplex PCR; in TCRdb, only in-frame clones are kept and a portion is missing. The table shows approximately 150,000 clones, with around 72% occurring only once. The sequencing input was PBMCs. The source of these receptors is a female donor in good health and CMV-seronegative.

This clone was recorded once. The chain joins TRBV9 to TRBJ2-5; 15 bases are shared with TRBD2. CDR1 SGDLS and CDR2 YYNGEE come from the germline V gene. The CDR3 spans 16 residues. The V and J ends lost 2 bases and 4 bases, in that order; junction bases with no gene match: 3. CDR3 region: CASSVGGLAGGETQYF. In DNA, the CDR3 is TGTGCCAGCAGCGTGGGGGGACTAGCGGGGGGAGAGACCCAGTACTTC.

The chain has TRBV6-4 and TRBJ1-2, with 7 bases that match TRBD1. CDR1 is MRHNA, CDR2 SNTAGT, per germline. V lost 0 bases to trimming and J lost 2 bases; unmatched junction nucleotides: 6. CDR3 length equals 16 residues. The CDR3 region has the DNA TGTGCCAGCAGTGACTCGACGGCAGGGGGAAACTATGGCTACACCTTC. This sequence encodes CASSDSTAGGNYGYTF.

This rearrangement joins TRBV20-1 to TRBJ2-7; TRBD2 might be the D (5 bases). This CDR3 is built from 11 residues. Trimming stripped 3 bases from V and 5 bases from J, with 8 bases between. Looked up from germline, CDR1 is DFQATT and CDR2 is SNEGSKA (reference sequence). The CDR3 DNA reads as TGCAGTGCTAGCGTCGGGGACGAGCAGTACTTC. This translates into CSASVGDEQYF.

V usage is TRBV4-2 and J usage is TRBJ1-2, with 8 bases matching TRBD1. Germline CDR1 reads LGHNA; CDR2 reads YNFKEQ. Trimming cost V 0 bases and J 3 bases; bases outside gene matches: 3. The CDR3 contains 15 residues. The CDR3 loop reads CASSQEQGADYGYTF. The CDR3, as DNA: TGTGCCAGCAGCCAAGAGCAGGGGGCTGACTATGGCTACACCTTC.

The genes are TRBV11-1 and TRBJ2-1; tentative D call: TRBD2 (6 bases). V shed 1 base and J shed 2 bases, with 9 bases lying between them. CDR1 is SGHAT, CDR2 FQDESV, per germline (reference sequence). The CDR3 length is 15 residues. In DNA form, the CDR3 reads TGTGCCAGCAGCTTAGTAGCGGCACCCTACAATGAGCAGTTCTTC. It translates to CASSLVAAPYNEQFF.

The chain carries TRBV19 and TRBJ2-1; 8 bases agree with TRBD1. This CDR3 region has 15 residues. CDR1 is LNHDA and CDR2 is SQIVND in the germline V gene (reference sequence). After removal of 4 bases from V and 7 bases from J, the junction contained 9 bases not matched to a gene. The DNA of the CDR3 is TGTGCCAGTAGTACCCCCACAGGGGGGAGGAATGAGCAGTTCTTC. As protein: CASSTPTGGRNEQFF.

The genes are TRBV5-4 and TRBJ2-3; 9 bases map to TRBD2. This CDR3 has 15 amino acids. Per the germline V gene, CDR1 is SGHNT and CDR2 is YYREEE (reference sequence). The V segment lost 1 base and the J segment 3 bases; nucleotides outside the gene matches: 3. CDR3 sequence reads: CASSLNSGRTDTQYF. In DNA, the CDR3 is TGTGCCAGCAGCTTGAATAGCGGGAGAACAGATACGCAGTATTTT.

There are a few counts of this clone. The chain employs TRBV28 and TRBJ1-4; D is uncertain. V was cut by 7 bases and J by 0 bases, with 3 bases left in between. The CDR3 runs to 12 residues. CDR1 MDHEN and CDR2 SYDVKM come from the germline V gene. The CDR3 DNA reads TGTGCCAGCACTTCAACTAATGAAAAACTGTTTTTT. It encodes CASTSTNEKLFF. Full variable domain (remainder filled in from reference TRBV28 and TRBJ1-4): DVKVTQSSRYLVKRTGEKVFLECVQDMDHENMFWYRQDPGLGLRLIYFSYDVKMKEKGDIPEGYSVSREKKERFSLILESASTNQTSMYLCASTSTNEKLFFGSGTQLSVL.

This clone appeared a few times. The chain employs TRBV10-1 and TRBJ1-1, with D perhaps TRBD1 (5 bases). Trimming shortened V by 0 bases and J by 7 bases, and 9 bases separated the two germline ends. The CDR3 covers 13 residues. Germline loops: CDR1 WNHNN, CDR2 SYGVQD (reference sequence). The CDR3 coding sequence is TGCGCCAGCAGTGAGTCGGGGCCTTATGAAGCTTTCTTT. This gives the protein CASSESGPYEAFF.

The CDR3 is CASSSTGGEKLFF. DNA for the CDR3: TGTGCCAGCTCATCCACAGGGGGTGAAAAACTGTTTTTT. This rearrangement joins TRBV18 to TRBJ1-4, with 8 bases identical to TRBD1. The CDR3 sequence is 13 residues long. Germline trimming cut 5 bases from V and 7 bases from J; bases unmatched to any gene: 3. CDR1 KGHSH and CDR2 LQKENI come from the germline V gene.

This clone was seen only a few times. The chain employs TRBV19 and TRBJ1-5, with 11 bases fitting TRBD1. The CDR3 consists of 19 residues. Germline CDR1 reads LNHDA; CDR2 reads SQIVND (reference sequence). With V trimmed by 7 bases and J by 2 bases, 16 bases remained unmatched. CDR3: CASTPRRGQGVRGNQPQHF. CDR3 coding DNA: TGTGCCAGTACCCCAAGGAGGGGACAGGGGGTTAGGGGCAATCAGCCCCAGCATTTT. The full variable domain, rest sourced from reference TRBV19 and TRBJ1-5, is DGGITQSPKYLFRKEGQNVTLSCEQNLNHDAMYWYRQDPGQGLRLIYYSQIVNDFQKGDIAEGYSVSREKKESFPLTVTSAQKNPTAFYLCASTPRRGQGVRGNQPQHFGDGTRLSIL.

The V and J genes are TRBV4-1 and TRBJ1-3; possible D gene TRBD1, 6 bases. V was shortened by 3 bases and J by 4 bases, with 16 bases between the two germline ends. The CDR3 is made up of 16 amino acids. Germline V CDR1 and CDR2: MGHRA, YSYEKL. The CDR3 loop is CASSQIGPGVGNTIYF. The CDR3 DNA sequence: TGCGCCAGCAGCCAGATTGGGCCAGGGGTAGGAAACACCATATATTTT.

This chain's CDR3 is CASSLVSPDTQYF. In DNA form, the CDR3 reads TGTGCCAGCAGTTTAGTATCCCCCGATACGCAGTATTTT. V usage is TRBV28 and J usage is TRBJ2-3; D remains ambiguous. Trimming left V 2 bases short and J 6 bases short, with 9 bases between. Germline values: CDR1 MDHEN, CDR2 SYDVKM. The CDR3 covers 13 residues.

The chain has TRBV19 and TRBJ2-2, with 8 bases matching TRBD1. V lost 6 bases and J lost 3; bases outside the gene matches: 3. CDR1 is LNHDA, CDR2 SQIVND, per germline (reference sequence). CDR3 length: 14 amino acids. CDR3 sequence reads: CASRDRADTGELFF. The DNA of the CDR3 is TGTGCCAGTAGGGACAGGGCAGACACCGGGGAGCTGTTTTTT.

The chain carries TRBV6-4 and TRBJ1-6; D perhaps matches TRBD1 (6 bases). CDR1 is MRHNA and CDR2 is SNTAGT in the germline V gene. The CDR3 has 15 residues. V lost 6 bases and J 5 bases, leaving 14 bases between the germline ends. The CDR3 nucleotides are TGTGCCAGCAGGGAACAGGGAGCGGATAATTCACCCCTCCACTTT. It yields the protein CASREQGADNSPLHF.

This chain connects TRBV7-9 to TRBJ2-7; maybe TRBD1 (6 bases). The V end lost 5 bases, the J end lost 5 bases, and 10 bases lay between the germline ends. The length of the CDR3 is 12 residues. CDR1 and CDR2 from the germline V gene are SEHNR and FQNEAQ (reference sequence). CDR3 amino acids: CASSRTVDEQYF. CDR3 sequence (DNA): TGTGCCAGCAGCCGGACAGTAGACGAGCAGTACTTC.

V is TRBV27 and J is TRBJ1-1, with a possible D match to TRBD1 (5 bases). The germline CDR1 and CDR2 sequences are MNHEY and SMNVEV (reference sequence). The CDR3 is made up of 13 amino acids. Trimming stripped 5 bases from V and 4 bases from J, with 11 bases between. The CDR3 region is CASSPGSGTEAFF. The DNA of the CDR3 is TGTGCCAGCAGTCCAGGGTCAGGCACTGAAGCTTTCTTT.

This chain joins TRBV27 and TRBJ1-4; a weak D match, TRBD1 (6 bases). V shed 3 bases and J shed 8 bases, with 16 bases lying between them. The CDR3 has 15 residues. In germline, CDR1 is MNHEY, CDR2 SMNVEV (reference sequence). The CDR3 DNA follows: TGTGCCAGCAGTTTTCGGCCCGGGGGGCGGGAAAAACTGTTTTTT. As protein: CASSFRPGGREKLFF.

This sequence joins TRBV11-2 and TRBJ2-1; D is unclear. This CDR3 comprises 12 residues. The germline V gene encodes CDR1 SGHAT and CDR2 FQNNGV. The V end lost 4 bases, the J end lost 4 bases, and 5 bases lay between the germline ends. CDR3 coding DNA: TGTGCCAGCAGCTCCTTATACAATGAGCAGTTCTTC. Its protein product is CASSSLYNEQFF.

The J gene is TRBJ2-2, the V gene TRBV7-2; no reliable D call. This CDR3 comprises 14 residues. Germline V CDR1 and CDR2: SGHTA, FQGNSA. Trimming took off 4 bases at V and 6 bases at J, with 12 bases between the two ends. CDR3 loop: CASSSEVHAGELFF. The DNA of the CDR3 is TGTGCCAGCAGCTCTGAGGTACACGCCGGGGAGCTGTTTTTT.